This TCR beta chain was observed in a study of T cell responses to AZD1222 COVID-19 vaccine. Germline CDR1 is SGHRS and CDR2 is YFSETQ. The CDR3 totals 15 residues. V was clipped by 0 bases and J by 5 bases; unmatched bases: 5. Libraries were prepared by immunoSEQ multiplex PCR; TCRdb keeps only in-frame clonotypes and omits some of them. The profile shows fewer than 150,000 clones, roughly 87% of them singletons. The study's findings and limits: Clonal diversity was possibly underestimated; the donors were predominantly white British and more often female.

Comments on this clone: Its antigen is currently unknown.

The chain joins TRBV5-1 to TRBJ2-5; 9 bases line up with TRBD2. The starting material was peripheral blood, obtained on day 0 of AZD1222 vaccination. This receptor was obtained from an adult in good health. The chain's CDR3 is CASSLAAGGPETQYF. The CDR3 DNA reads TGCGCCAGCAGCTTGGCGGCGGGGGGGCCGGAGACCCAGTACTTC.